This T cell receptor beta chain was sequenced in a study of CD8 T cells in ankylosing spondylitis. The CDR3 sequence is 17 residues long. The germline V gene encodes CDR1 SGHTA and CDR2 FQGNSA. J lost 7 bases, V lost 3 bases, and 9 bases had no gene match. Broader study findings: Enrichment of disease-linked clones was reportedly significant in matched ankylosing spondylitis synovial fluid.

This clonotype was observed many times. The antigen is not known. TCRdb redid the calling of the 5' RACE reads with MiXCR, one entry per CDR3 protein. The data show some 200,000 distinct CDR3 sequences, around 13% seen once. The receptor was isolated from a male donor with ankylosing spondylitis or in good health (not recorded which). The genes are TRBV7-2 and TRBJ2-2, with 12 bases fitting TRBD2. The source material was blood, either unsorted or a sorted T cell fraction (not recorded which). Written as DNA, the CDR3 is TGTGCCAGCAGCTTGCAGACTAGCGGGAGATTCGGCGGGGAGCTGTTTTTT. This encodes CASSLQTSGRFGGELFF.